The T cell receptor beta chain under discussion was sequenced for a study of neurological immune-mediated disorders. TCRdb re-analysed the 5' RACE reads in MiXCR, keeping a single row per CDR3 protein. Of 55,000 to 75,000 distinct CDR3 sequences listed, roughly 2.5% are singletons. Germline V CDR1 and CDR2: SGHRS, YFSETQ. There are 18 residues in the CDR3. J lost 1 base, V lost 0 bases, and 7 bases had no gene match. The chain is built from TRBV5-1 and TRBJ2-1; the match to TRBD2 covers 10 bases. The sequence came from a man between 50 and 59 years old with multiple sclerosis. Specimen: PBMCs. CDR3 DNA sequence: TGCGCCAGCAGCTTGGCCCTCCTAGCGGGGGAATCCTACAATGAGCAGTTCTTC. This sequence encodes CASSLALLAGESYNEQFF.